This passage covers 21 T cell receptor beta chains from one sample sequenced in a study of beta chain features in type 1 diabetes. Study-wide findings and caveats: Shorter TCRB CDR3s, moderately but significantly so, were found in Type 1 diabetes patients in all four CD4+ subsets.

The investigators reverse transcribed all of the isolated RNA, so they sequenced expressed TCRB transcripts. The table came from immunoSEQ multiplex PCR; TCRdb's copy has only in-frame clones and leaves some out. The table shows about 240,000 clones, with around 14% occurring only once. Antigens of these TCRs are unknown. The sequenced sample consisted of naive CD4+ T cells from blood. Receptors were obtained from a man aged 25 to 40 with type 1 diabetes.

This clone was counted between two and nine times. The chain has TRBV19 and TRBJ2-1; 9 bases match TRBD2. V was clipped by 7 bases and J by 6 bases; unmatched bases: 7. The germline gives CDR1 LNHDA, CDR2 SQIVND (reference sequence). The CDR3 has 14 amino acids. DNA of the CDR3: TGTGCCAGTACCCCCGGTAGCGGGAGCAATGAGCAGTTCTTC. This translates into CASTPGSGSNEQFF.

The gene calls are TRBV14 and TRBJ2-5; D is undetermined. The CDR3 runs to 15 residues. Germline V gives CDR1 SGHDN, CDR2 FVKESK. V was shortened by 3 bases and J by 0 bases, with 11 bases between the two germline ends. CDR3 protein: CASSQLSWYQETQYF. CDR3 DNA sequence: TGTGCCAGCAGCCAGCTTAGCTGGTACCAAGAGACCCAGTACTTC.

The chain carries TRBV5-1 and TRBJ2-1, with 8 bases matching TRBD2. After removal of 0 bases from V and 8 bases from J, the junction contained 10 bases not matched to a gene. Germline V gene sequence: CDR1 SGHRS, CDR2 YFSETQ. The length of the CDR3 is 16 residues. As DNA, the CDR3 is TGCGCCAGCAGCTTGGCCGGACTAGCTCTGGGCGATGAGCAGTTCTTC. Translating it yields CASSLAGLALGDEQFF.

The sample holds a few counts of this clone. The chain links TRBV7-9 to TRBJ2-2; D possibly corresponds to TRBD1 (6 bases). CDR1 and CDR2 (germline): SEHNR, FQNEAQ (reference sequence). The CDR3 is 13 residues long. V was cut by 5 bases and J by 8 bases, with 12 bases left in between. The CDR3 nucleotides are TGTGCCAGCAGCAACGAGGGGGTAGGGGAGCTGTTTTTT. It yields the protein CASSNEGVGELFF.

This clone turned up a few times. The rearrangement links TRBV6-1 to TRBJ2-5; no reliable D call. The V gene lost 7 bases and the J gene lost 4 bases, with 7 bases spanning the gap. The germline V gene encodes CDR1 MNHNS and CDR2 SASEGT. This CDR3 has 11 amino acids. The CDR3: CASTSGETQYF. For the CDR3, the DNA is TGTGCCAGCACGTCGGGAGAGACCCAGTACTTC.

The chain recombines TRBV4-1 with TRBJ2-1, with TRBD2 as a possible D gene (6 bases). Trimming took off 6 bases at V and 0 bases at J, with 15 bases between the two ends. CDR1 and CDR2 (germline): MGHRA, YSYEKL. The CDR3 covers 16 residues. CDR3 sequence reads: CASRATSQSSYNEQFF. The CDR3 DNA reads TGCGCCAGCAGGGCCACTAGCCAGAGCTCCTACAATGAGCAGTTCTTC.

The chain recombines TRBV11-3 with TRBJ2-3; 9 bases align to TRBD1. The germline gives CDR1 SGHNT, CDR2 YENEEA. Unmatched junction bases numbered 6, after V lost 5 bases and J lost 3 bases. The CDR3 spans 15 residues. CDR3: CASSPGTGMTDTQYF. DNA for the CDR3: TGTGCCAGCAGCCCGGGGACAGGGATGACAGATACGCAGTATTTT.

This clone showed up just a few times. V gene TRBV29-1 combines with J gene TRBJ1-1; 9 bases fit TRBD1. The CDR3 covers 13 residues. From germline, CDR1 is SQVTM and CDR2 ANQGSEA. After removal of 6 bases from V and 3 bases from J, the junction contained 5 bases not matched to a gene. The CDR3 region is CSVAWTGDTEAFF. CDR3 nucleotide sequence: TGCAGCGTGGCCTGGACAGGGGACACTGAAGCTTTCTTT. Full variable domain (rest looked up from reference TRBV29-1 and TRBJ1-1): SAVISQKPSRDICQRGTSLTIQCQVDSQVTMMFWYRQQPGQSLTLIATANQGSEATYESGFVIDKFPISRPNLTFSTLTVSNMSPEDSSIYLCSVAWTGDTEAFFGQGTRLTVV.

This clone was observed a handful of times. V and J are TRBV29-1 and TRBJ1-1, with 8 bases lining up with TRBD1. The CDR3 contains 13 residues. Unmatched junction bases numbered 8, after V lost 7 bases and J lost 4 bases. Per the germline V gene, CDR1 is SQVTM and CDR2 is ANQGSEA. CDR3 amino acids: CSAKQGVVTEAFF. CDR3 in DNA: TGCAGCGCCAAACAGGGGGTGGTCACTGAAGCTTTCTTT.

J is TRBJ1-5 and V is TRBV27, with D tentatively TRBD1 (5 bases). V dropped 6 bases and J dropped 2 bases, with 14 bases sitting between them. The CDR3 extends over 15 amino acids. Germline CDR1 MNHEY, CDR2 SMNVEV (reference sequence). CDR3 nucleotide sequence: TGTGCCAGCAGCTGGGGCACCCAGGGCAATCAGCCCCAGCATTTT. Its protein is CASSWGTQGNQPQHF.

The sample holds a few counts of this clone. The rearrangement links TRBV7-9 to TRBJ1-1; TRBD1 matches 7 bases. Looked up from germline, CDR1 is SEHNR and CDR2 is FQNEAQ (reference sequence). With 3 bases clipped from V and 8 bases from J, the junction kept 6 bases outside the gene matches. This CDR3 is 13 amino acids long. CDR3: CASSLSATGEAFF. The CDR3 nucleotides read TGTGCCAGCAGCTTGAGCGCGACAGGGGAAGCTTTCTTT.

This clone has just a few counts. This sequence joins TRBV29-1 and TRBJ1-2; 11 positions agree with TRBD1. The CDR3 length is 16 residues. Germline V gene sequence: CDR1 SQVTM, CDR2 ANQGSEA. V lost 3 bases to trimming and J lost 7 bases; unmatched junction nucleotides: 13. CDR3 DNA: TGCAGCGTTGAGGTCCGGGGGACAGGGGGATTCGGTGGCTACACCTTC. Its protein product is CSVEVRGTGGFGGYTF.

Of note for this clone: The sample has other DNA sequences that encode this CDR3 too. The J gene is TRBJ2-7, the V gene TRBV13, with 10 bases identical to TRBD1. This CDR3 is 13 amino acids long. CDR1 PRHDT and CDR2 FYEKMQ come from the germline V gene (reference sequence). J lost 4 bases, V lost 5 bases, and 2 bases had no gene match. CDR3 amino acids: CASSRDRGYEQYF. DNA for the CDR3: TGTGCCAGCAGCAGGGACAGGGGTTACGAGCAGTACTTC.

The chain combines TRBV18 with TRBJ1-4; D gene ambiguous. Per the germline V gene, CDR1 is KGHSH and CDR2 is LQKENI. The CDR3 spans 15 residues. The V end lost 3 bases, the J end lost 10 bases, and 18 bases lay between the germline ends. Here the CDR3 reads CASSPYEGETGKLFF. For the CDR3, the DNA is TGTGCCAGCTCACCCTACGAGGGCGAAACGGGAAAACTGTTTTTT.

The chain links TRBV11-3 to TRBJ2-2; 7 bases align to TRBD1. CDR3 size: 14 residues. Germline CDR1 is SGHNT and CDR2 is YENEEA. Unmatched junction bases numbered 3, after V lost 2 bases and J lost 6 bases. The CDR3 coding sequence is TGTGCCAGCAGCTTACAGGACAGGCCCGGGGAGCTGTTTTTT. This sequence encodes CASSLQDRPGELFF.

This rearrangement joins TRBV5-1 to TRBJ2-4, with D possibly TRBD1 on 7 matching bases. The CDR3 is made up of 16 amino acids. Germline lookup yields CDR1 SGHRS and CDR2 YFSETQ. The V end was cut by 3 bases, the J end by 7 bases, with 20 bases between. The CDR3 loop reads CASSSASGGSSNIQYF. DNA of the CDR3: TGCGCCAGCAGCTCCGCCTCAGGGGGGTCCTCTAACATTCAGTACTTC.

This clone has more than one count but fewer than ten. The chain joins TRBV5-1 to TRBJ2-7; D is possibly TRBD2 (5 bases). Germline-derived CDR1 and CDR2 are SGHRS and YFSETQ. CDR3 length: 13 residues. The V and J ends lost 7 bases and 2 bases respectively, with 13 bases between them. CDR3 residues: CASGPGSAYEQYF. The CDR3 nucleotides are TGCGCCAGCGGACCAGGTAGCGCCTACGAGCAGTACTTC.

The V and J genes are TRBV2 and TRBJ2-2, with TRBD1 matching over 7 bases. V was pared by 6 bases and J by 4 bases, with 5 bases of the junction left unmatched. This CDR3 contains 14 residues. The germline CDR1 and CDR2 sequences are SNHLY and FYNNEI. The CDR3 reads CASRGTAATGELFF. CDR3 bases: TGTGCCAGCAGAGGGACAGCCGCCACCGGGGAGCTGTTTTTT.

This clone was found a few times. CDR3: CASSLSEKLFF. For the CDR3, the DNA is TGTGCCAGTAGTCTATCCGAAAAACTGTTTTTT. The chain links TRBV19 to TRBJ1-4, with no clear D. With 5 bases removed from V and 8 bases from J, the gap between germline ends came to 6 bases. Germline V CDR1 and CDR2: LNHDA, SQIVND (reference sequence). This CDR3 contains 11 residues.

This clone was counted between two and nine times. The chain employs TRBV18 and TRBJ1-1; D is unclear. The CDR3 spans 11 residues. Germline CDR1 is KGHSH and CDR2 is LQKENI. The ends were cut back, 4 bases at V and 3 bases at J, with 3 bases in the middle. CDR3 coding DNA: TGTGCCAGCTCACGAGACACTGAAGCTTTCTTT. Its protein product is CASSRDTEAFF.

V and J are TRBV6-1 and TRBJ2-7; no definite D call. CDR1 and CDR2 from the germline V gene are MNHNS and SASEGT. Trimming took 5 bases from V and 2 from J, leaving 4 bases between them. The CDR3 consists of 11 residues. The CDR3 loop reads CASSQTYEQYF. The CDR3 DNA is TGTGCCAGCAGTCAAACCTACGAGCAGTACTTC.